The clone carrying this T cell receptor (beta chain) was observed a few times. Its target is not known. The sample comes from a study of beta chain features in type 1 diabetes. Study-level information: Sorted cells numbering roughly 98,000,000 were examined across all samples. Points from the study as a whole: TCRB CDR3 length was moderately but significantly reduced in all four CD4+ subsets of Type 1 diabetes patients.

Expressed TCRB transcripts got sequenced, as all isolated RNA was reverse transcribed. Using immunoSEQ multiplex PCR, the repertoire was profiled, and TCRdb retains in-frame clones only, with some absent. Of some 160,000 clones in the sample, around 8.4% were seen once. This receptor was obtained from a woman younger than 30 with type 1 diabetes. Source material: central memory CD4+ T cells from blood.

DNA for the CDR3: TGCGCCAGCAGCCCTCAGGGAGGGGCAGATACGCAGTATTTT. Protein sequence: CASSPQGGADTQYF. The chain is built from TRBV4-3 and TRBJ2-3; 7 positions agree with TRBD2. J was trimmed by 4 bases and V by 4 bases; bases with no gene match: 5. The CDR3 extends over 14 amino acids. Germline V lookup: CDR1 LGHNA, CDR2 YSLEER.